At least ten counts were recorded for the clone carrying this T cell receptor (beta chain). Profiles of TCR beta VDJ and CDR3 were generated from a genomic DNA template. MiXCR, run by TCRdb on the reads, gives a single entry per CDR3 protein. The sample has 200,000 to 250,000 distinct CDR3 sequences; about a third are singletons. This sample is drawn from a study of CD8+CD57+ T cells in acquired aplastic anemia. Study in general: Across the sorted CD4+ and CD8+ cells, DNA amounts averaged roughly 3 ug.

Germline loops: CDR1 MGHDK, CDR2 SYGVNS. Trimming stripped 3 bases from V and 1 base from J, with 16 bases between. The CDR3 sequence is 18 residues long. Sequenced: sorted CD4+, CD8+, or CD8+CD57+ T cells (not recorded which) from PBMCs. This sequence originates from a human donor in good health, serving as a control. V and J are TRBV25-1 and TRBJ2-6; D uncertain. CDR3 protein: CASSDLALGASGANVLTF. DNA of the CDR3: TGTGCCAGCAGTGATCTTGCGTTAGGAGCGTCTGGGGCCAACGTCCTGACTTTC.